This T cell receptor beta chain was sequenced in a study of beta chain features in type 1 diabetes. The CDR3 is 15 amino acids. With 2 bases removed from V and 7 bases from J, the gap between germline ends came to 16 bases. Germline V CDR1 and CDR2: SGHRS, YFSETQ. Via CD45RO/CCR7/CD25/CD127/CD95/CD27, cells of the CD4+ naive, central memory, regulatory and stem cell-like memory subsets were sorted. Reverse transcribing all isolated RNA meant expressed TCRB transcripts were sequenced. Produced via immunoSEQ multiplex PCR; TCRdb's table is partial and in-frame only. The repertoire holds hundreds of thousands of clones, with about 70% as singletons. General study results and limits: VDJ junctions from type 1 diabetes patients carried fewer insertions and larger deletions. Among all four CD4+ subsets, Type 1 diabetes patients had TCRB CDR3s that were moderately but significantly shorter. A possible short-template PCR bias applies equally to patients and controls.

In the case of this clone: Its antigen remains unknown.

The receptor was derived from a man aged 25 to 40 in good health. Input material: naive CD4+ T cells from blood. The rearrangement links TRBV5-1 to TRBJ2-1, with D perhaps matching TRBD2 (6 bases). The CDR3 here is CASSFGGAPGNEQFF. CDR3 sequence (DNA): TGCGCCAGCAGCTTTGGCGGGGCTCCAGGGAATGAGCAGTTCTTC.